Listed below are T cell receptor beta chains from one sample, sequenced in a study of blood T cell repertoires in COVID-19. Clones were sequenced by immunoSEQ multiplex PCR, and TCRdb holds only the in-frame ones, with some missing. The sample lists 250,000 to 350,000 clones, approximately 87% seen once, with roughly 5.2% in the top ten. Sequenced sample: PBMCs or T cells enriched from blood (not recorded which). All receptors come from a woman aged 25 to 39 who had recovered from COVID-19. Each CDR3 is given without its conserved first and last residue. Each record gives: V gene, J gene, CDR3 protein.

V: TRBV12-5
J: TRBJ1-1
CDR3: ASGFVSYDQAGRRRNTEAF

V: TRBV6-1
J: TRBJ1-2
CDR3: ASSERHAVSYGYT

V: TRBV7-9
J: TRBJ2-7
CDR3: ASSRGLDLNEQY

V: TRBV4-2
J: TRBJ2-3
CDR3: ASSQGLRARGTQY

V: TRBV7-2
J: TRBJ2-3
CDR3: ASSLVPGGGLSTDTQY

V: TRBV9
J: TRBJ2-3
CDR3: ASSVGGAADTQY

V: TRBV12-5
J: TRBJ1-2
CDR3: ASGLDSGTGGFDGYT

V: TRBV11-3
J: TRBJ2-5
CDR3: ASSLGDRLGLAEETQY

V: TRBV6-1
J: TRBJ2-1
CDR3: ASSETSSSGSEQF

V: TRBV6-7
J: TRBJ1-1
CDR3: ASSRRRGPNTEAF

V: TRBV7-9
J: TRBJ2-3
CDR3: ASSASSWGHPRSDTQY

V: TRBV6-5
J: TRBJ1-2
CDR3: ASSRGTGYGYT

V: TRBV14
J: TRBJ1-2
CDR3: ASSNRGGANYGYT

V: TRBV5-5
J: TRBJ2-1
CDR3: ASSPIEGGVSSYNEQF

V: TRBV7-9
J: TRBJ1-1
CDR3: ASSRQGPTEAF

V: TRBV6-5
J: TRBJ1-2
CDR3: ASTWDRDPT

V: TRBV6-2/TRBV6-3
J: TRBJ2-3
CDR3: ASSTQGRSTDTQY

V: TRBV6-6
J: TRBJ1-6
CDR3: ASSYATGVNSPLH

V: TRBV20-1
J: TRBJ1-1
CDR3: SASEARYTEAF

V: TRBV5-4
J: TRBJ1-2
CDR3: ASSQETANYGYT

V: TRBV18
J: TRBJ1-1
CDR3: ASSPDRGVTEAF

V: TRBV4-1
J: TRBJ1-2
CDR3: ASSQRDRGTYGYT

V: TRBV4-1
J: TRBJ1-2
CDR3: ASSQRDHREKGYT